The rows below give T cell receptor beta chains drawn from one sample of a study of T cell responses to AZD1222 COVID-19 vaccine. The protocol was immunoSEQ multiplex PCR, while the TCRdb copy is restricted to in-frame clones and leaves out a portion. The table has 180,000 or so clones, roughly 91% seen once; the top ten hold about 2.1%. The sequencing here drew on peripheral blood, taken 28 days after the second AZD1222 dose. These TCRs come from an adult who received the AZD1222 COVID-19 vaccine. Both conserved end residues are part of each CDR3. A D gene is named only where the DNA matches it firmly. Clone size, where shown, is once, few, many, or a class for clones that have expanded.

V gene	J gene	clone size	D gene	CDR3 protein	CDR3 DNA
TRBV11-3	TRBJ2-1	once	TRBD2	CASSLDRTHGGESYNEQFF	TGTGCCAGCAGCTTAGATAGGACCCATGGGGGGGAATCCTACAATGAGCAGTTCTTC
TRBV7-2	TRBJ1-4	-	-	CASSLERGGKLFF	TGTGCCAGCAGCTTAGAAAGGGGGGGAAAACTGTTTTTT
TRBV27	TRBJ2-7	-	TRBD1	CASSPDRGSEQYF	TGTGCCAGCAGTCCCGACAGGGGCAGCGAGCAGTACTTC
TRBV7-2	TRBJ2-5	-	-	CASSLTETQYF	TGTGCCAGCAGCTTAACGGAGACCCAGTACTTC
TRBV10-2	TRBJ2-7	-	TRBD2	CASSETSGGLRGYF	TGCGCCAGCAGTGAGACTAGCGGGGGCCTTCGAGGGTACTTC
TRBV19	TRBJ1-5	-	-	CASGAPYGRDPYNSNQPQHF	TGTGCCAGTGGTGCCCCCTATGGCAGGGACCCTTACAATAGCAATCAGCCCCAGCATTTT
TRBV7-6	TRBJ2-3	-	-	CASSNGQTSTDTQYF	TGTGCCAGCAGCAACGGACAGACTAGCACAGATACGCAGTATTTT
TRBV18	TRBJ1-1	-	TRBD1	CASSQGARDTEAFF	TGTGCCAGCTCGCAGGGGGCGCGGGACACTGAAGCTTTCTTT
TRBV9	TRBJ1-6	-	TRBD1	CASSDGTGGLAPLHF	TGTGCCAGCAGCGATGGGACAGGGGGCTTGGCACCCCTCCACTTT
TRBV10-2	TRBJ2-7	-	-	CASRAPDTTYEQYF	TGCGCCAGCAGGGCTCCTGACACAACCTACGAGCAGTACTTC
TRBV7-8	TRBJ1-5	once	-	CASTLGAGGQPQHF	TGTGCCAGCACCCTAGGGGCGGGAGGTCAGCCCCAGCATTTT
TRBV5-6	TRBJ2-6	-	TRBD2	CASSLLGGGYSGANVLTF	TGTGCCAGCAGCTTGCTCGGCGGGGGGTACTCTGGGGCCAACGTCCTGACTTTC
TRBV6-6	TRBJ1-2	-	TRBD1	CASRIQGNYGYTF	TGTGCCAGCAGAATACAGGGGAACTATGGCTACACCTTC
TRBV4-2	TRBJ2-7	-	-	CASRADGTYEQYF	TGTGCCAGCAGGGCGGACGGAACCTACGAGCAGTACTTC
TRBV15	TRBJ2-3	once	TRBD1	CATSRDRGEDTQYF	TGTGCCACCAGCAGGGACAGGGGAGAGGATACGCAGTATTTT
TRBV7-2	TRBJ2-7	-	TRBD2	CASSVISGRSYEQYF	TGTGCCAGCAGCGTCATTAGCGGGAGAAGCTACGAGCAGTACTTC
TRBV7-3	TRBJ1-1	-	-	CASSLGSGRGTEAFF	TGTGCCAGCAGCTTAGGTTCGGGGAGGGGTACTGAAGCTTTCTTT
TRBV18	TRBJ1-2	few	-	CASSPSVTNYGYTF	TGTGCCAGCTCACCAAGCGTAACTAACTATGGCTACACCTTC
TRBV6-5	TRBJ1-5	once	-	CASSYSTNLRDQPQHF	TGTGCCAGCAGTTACTCGACTAACCTCAGGGATCAGCCCCAGCATTTT
TRBV7-2	TRBJ1-2	-	-	CASSSGKGNYGYTF	TGTGCCAGCAGCTCTGGGAAGGGGAACTATGGCTACACCTTC
TRBV4-1	TRBJ2-3	few	-	CASSQGFGSSTDTQYF	TGCGCCAGCAGCCAAGGCTTCGGGTCTAGCACAGATACGCAGTATTTT
TRBV30	TRBJ2-2	-	TRBD2	CAWIRGGRARTGELFF	TGTGCCTGGATTCGCGGCGGGAGGGCCCGCACCGGGGAGCTGTTTTTT
TRBV10-3	TRBJ2-7	-	-	CAISELHQYEQYF	TGTGCCATCAGTGAGTTACACCAGTACGAGCAGTACTTC
TRBV7-2	TRBJ2-5	-	-	CASTRGLETQYF	TGTGCCAGCACCCGAGGGTTGGAGACCCAGTACTTC
TRBV19	TRBJ2-1	-	-	CASSGINYNEQFF	TGTGCCAGTAGTGGGATTAATTACAATGAGCAGTTCTTC
TRBV10-3	TRBJ2-1	-	TRBD1	CAILPGDRGDNEQFF	TGTGCCATCCTACCGGGGGACAGGGGCGACAATGAGCAGTTCTTC
TRBV10-3	TRBJ1-5	-	TRBD1	CAISAGGGQPQHF	TGTGCCATCAGTGCAGGGGGGGGCCAGCCCCAGCATTTT
TRBV2	TRBJ2-1	-	TRBD1	CASSEATRGEQFF	TGTGCCAGCAGTGAAGCGACCAGGGGGGAGCAGTTCTTC
TRBV27	TRBJ1-4	-	-	CASSSNRGGARWKLFF	TGTGCCAGCAGTTCGAATAGGGGGGGGGCACGATGGAAACTGTTTTTT
TRBV9	TRBJ2-2	-	TRBD2	CASSVRPGLAGGTNTGELFF	TGTGCCAGCAGCGTTCGGCCAGGACTAGCGGGGGGGACGAACACCGGGGAGCTGTTTTTT
TRBV28	TRBJ1-2	few	TRBD1	CASSTIGQGEVGYTF	TGTGCCAGCAGTACCATCGGACAGGGGGAAGTGGGCTACACCTTC
TRBV7-9	TRBJ2-4	once	TRBD1	CASSTGRTGEGYIQYF	TGTGCCAGCAGCACCGGAAGGACAGGGGAAGGGTACATTCAGTACTTC
TRBV12-3/TRBV12-4	TRBJ1-2	once	-	CASSLTAYGYTF	TGTGCCAGCAGTTTGACAGCCTATGGCTACACCTTC
TRBV7-3	TRBJ2-5	-	TRBD2	CASSPSGAQETQYF	TGTGCCAGCAGCCCTAGCGGTGCCCAAGAGACCCAGTACTTC
TRBV5-5	TRBJ2-2	-	-	CASSPGATGELFF	TGTGCCAGCAGCCCAGGCGCCACCGGGGAGCTGTTTTTT
TRBV19	TRBJ2-5	-	TRBD1	CASSQQGKETQYF	TGTGCCAGTAGTCAACAGGGGAAGGAGACCCAGTACTTC
TRBV2	TRBJ1-2	-	-	CASDRDGGDGGYTF	TGTGCCAGCGATCGGGACGGGGGCGATGGTGGCTACACCTTC
TRBV27	TRBJ2-3	once	-	CASSLSRPSTDTQYF	TGTGCCAGCAGTTTATCCCGGCCCAGCACAGATACGCAGTATTTT
TRBV19	TRBJ1-2	-	TRBD1	CASSNRDREAYGYTF	TGTGCCAGTAGCAATAGGGACAGGGAGGCCTATGGCTACACCTTC
TRBV6-5	TRBJ2-7	few	TRBD1	CASSYRDRYYEQYF	TGTGCCAGCAGTTACCGGGACAGATACTACGAGCAGTACTTC